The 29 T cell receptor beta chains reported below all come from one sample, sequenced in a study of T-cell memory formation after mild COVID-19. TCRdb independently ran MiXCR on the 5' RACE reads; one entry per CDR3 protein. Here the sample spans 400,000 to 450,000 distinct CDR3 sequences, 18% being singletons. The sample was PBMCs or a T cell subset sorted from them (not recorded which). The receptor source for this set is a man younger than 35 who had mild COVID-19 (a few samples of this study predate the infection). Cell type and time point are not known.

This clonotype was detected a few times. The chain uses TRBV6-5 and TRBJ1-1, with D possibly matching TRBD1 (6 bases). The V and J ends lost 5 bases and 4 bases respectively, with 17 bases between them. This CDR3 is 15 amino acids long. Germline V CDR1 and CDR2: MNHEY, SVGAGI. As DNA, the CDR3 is TGTGCCAGCAGTGAAGGCCATAGAGGGGGCACTGAAGCTTTCTTT. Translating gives CASSEGHRGGTEAFF.

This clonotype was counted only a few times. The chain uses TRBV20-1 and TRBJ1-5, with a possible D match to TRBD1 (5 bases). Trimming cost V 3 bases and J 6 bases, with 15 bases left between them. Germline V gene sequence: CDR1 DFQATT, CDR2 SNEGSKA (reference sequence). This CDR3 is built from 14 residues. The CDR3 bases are TGCAGTGCTAGCCCTCAGGGAGGAGGTCAGCCCCAGCATTTT. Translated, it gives CSASPQGGGQPQHF.

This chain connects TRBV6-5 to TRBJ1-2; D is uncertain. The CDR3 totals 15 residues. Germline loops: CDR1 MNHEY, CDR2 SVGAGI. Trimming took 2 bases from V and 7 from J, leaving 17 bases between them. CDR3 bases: TGTGCCAGCAGTTACCACCCATCGGGGTCTGGTGGCTACACCTTC. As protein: CASSYHPSGSGGYTF.

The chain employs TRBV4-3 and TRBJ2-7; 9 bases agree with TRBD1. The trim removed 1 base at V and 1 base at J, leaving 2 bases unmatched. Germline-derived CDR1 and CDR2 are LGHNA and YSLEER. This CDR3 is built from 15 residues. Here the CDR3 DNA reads TGCGCCAGCAGCCAAGGCGGGACAGGGTCCTACGAGCAGTACTTC. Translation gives CASSQGGTGSYEQYF.

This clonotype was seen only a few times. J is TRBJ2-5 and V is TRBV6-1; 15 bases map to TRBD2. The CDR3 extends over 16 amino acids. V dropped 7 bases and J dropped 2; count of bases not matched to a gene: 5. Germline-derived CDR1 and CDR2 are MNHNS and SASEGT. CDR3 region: CASNVGLAGGQETQYF. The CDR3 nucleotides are TGTGCCAGCAACGTAGGACTAGCGGGGGGGCAAGAGACCCAGTACTTC.

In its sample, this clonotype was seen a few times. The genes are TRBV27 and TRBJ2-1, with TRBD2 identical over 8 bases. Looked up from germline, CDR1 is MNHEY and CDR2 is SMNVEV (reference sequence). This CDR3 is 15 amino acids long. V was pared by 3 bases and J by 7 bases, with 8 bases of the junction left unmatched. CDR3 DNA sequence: TGTGCCAGCAGTTTTCAGCGGGGGCTGGGAAATGAGCAGTTCTTC. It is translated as CASSFQRGLGNEQFF.

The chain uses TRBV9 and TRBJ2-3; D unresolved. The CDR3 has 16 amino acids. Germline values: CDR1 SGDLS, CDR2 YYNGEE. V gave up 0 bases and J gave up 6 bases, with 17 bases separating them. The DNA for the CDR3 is TGTGCCAGCAGCGTAGCCGGATCCCGGGTCCTTGATACGCAGTATTTT. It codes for CASSVAGSRVLDTQYF. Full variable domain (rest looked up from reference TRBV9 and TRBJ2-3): DSGVTQTPKHLITATGQRVTLRCSPRSGDLSVYWYQQSLDQGLQFLIQYYNGEERAKGNILERFSAQQFPDLHSELNLSSLELGDSALYFCASSVAGSRVLDTQYFGPGTRLTVL.

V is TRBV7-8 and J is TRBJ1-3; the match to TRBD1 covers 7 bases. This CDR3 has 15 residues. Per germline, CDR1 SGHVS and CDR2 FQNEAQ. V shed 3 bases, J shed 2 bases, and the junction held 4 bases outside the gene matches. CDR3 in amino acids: CASSFKQGTGNTIYF. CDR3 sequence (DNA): TGTGCCAGCAGCTTTAAACAGGGGACTGGAAACACCATATATTTT.

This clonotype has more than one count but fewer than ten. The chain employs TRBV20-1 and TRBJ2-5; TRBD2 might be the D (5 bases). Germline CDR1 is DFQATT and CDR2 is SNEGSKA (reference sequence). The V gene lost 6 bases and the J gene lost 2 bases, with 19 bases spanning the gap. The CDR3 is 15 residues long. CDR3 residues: CSASPRRYPQETQYF. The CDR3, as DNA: TGCAGTGCGAGCCCCCGGAGGTACCCTCAAGAGACCCAGTACTTC.

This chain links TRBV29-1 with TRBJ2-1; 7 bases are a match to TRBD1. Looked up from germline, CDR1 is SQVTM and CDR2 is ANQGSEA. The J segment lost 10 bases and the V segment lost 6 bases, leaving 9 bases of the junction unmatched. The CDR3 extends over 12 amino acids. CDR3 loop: CSVKATGTEQFF. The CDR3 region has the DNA TGCAGCGTCAAAGCGACAGGGACCGAGCAGTTCTTC.

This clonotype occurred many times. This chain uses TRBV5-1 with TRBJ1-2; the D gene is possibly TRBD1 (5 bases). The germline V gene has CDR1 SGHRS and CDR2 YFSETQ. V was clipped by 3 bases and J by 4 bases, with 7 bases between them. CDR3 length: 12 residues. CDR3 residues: CASSYDSYGYTF. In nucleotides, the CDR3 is TGCGCCAGCAGCTACGACAGCTATGGCTACACCTTC.

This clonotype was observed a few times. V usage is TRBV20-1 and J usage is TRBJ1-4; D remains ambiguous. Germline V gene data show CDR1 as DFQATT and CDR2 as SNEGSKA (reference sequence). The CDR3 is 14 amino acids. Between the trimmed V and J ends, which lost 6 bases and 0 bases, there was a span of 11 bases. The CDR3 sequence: CSAWVTATNEKLFF. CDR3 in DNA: TGCAGTGCGTGGGTCACAGCAACTAATGAAAAACTGTTTTTT.

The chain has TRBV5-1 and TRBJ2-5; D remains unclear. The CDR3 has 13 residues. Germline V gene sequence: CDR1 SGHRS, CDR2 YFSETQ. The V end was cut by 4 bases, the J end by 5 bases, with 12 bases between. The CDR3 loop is CASSPGPEETQYF. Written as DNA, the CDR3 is TGCGCCAGCAGCCCCGGGCCCGAGGAGACCCAGTACTTC.

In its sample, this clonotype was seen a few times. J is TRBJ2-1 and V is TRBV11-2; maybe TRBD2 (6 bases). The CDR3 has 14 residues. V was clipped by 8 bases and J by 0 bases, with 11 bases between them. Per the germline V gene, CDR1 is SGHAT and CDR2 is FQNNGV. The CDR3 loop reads CASRPSDSYNEQFF. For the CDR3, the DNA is TGTGCCAGCCGGCCTAGCGACTCCTACAATGAGCAGTTCTTC.

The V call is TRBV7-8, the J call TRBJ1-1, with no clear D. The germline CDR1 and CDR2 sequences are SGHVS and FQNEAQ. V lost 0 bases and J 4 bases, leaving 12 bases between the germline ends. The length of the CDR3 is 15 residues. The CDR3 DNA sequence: TGTGCCAGCAGCTTAGCGCGGCACGTAATCACTGAAGCTTTCTTT. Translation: CASSLARHVITEAFF. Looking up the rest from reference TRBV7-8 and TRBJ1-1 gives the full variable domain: GAGVSQSPRYKVAKRGQDVALRCDPISGHVSLFWYQQALGQGPEFLTYFQNEAQLDKSGLPSDRFFAERPEGSVSTLKIQRTQQEDSAVYLCASSLARHVITEAFFGQGTRLTVV.

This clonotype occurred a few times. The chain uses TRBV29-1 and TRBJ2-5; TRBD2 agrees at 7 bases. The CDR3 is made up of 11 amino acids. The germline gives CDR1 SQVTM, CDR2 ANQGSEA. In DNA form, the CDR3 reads TGCGGGGGAGGGGTAGGAGAGACCCAGTACTTC. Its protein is CGGGVGETQYF.

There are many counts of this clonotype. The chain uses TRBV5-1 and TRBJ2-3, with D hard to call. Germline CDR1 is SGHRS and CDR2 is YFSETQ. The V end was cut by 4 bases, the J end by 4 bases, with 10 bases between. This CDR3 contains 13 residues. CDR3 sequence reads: CASSPGGPDTQYF. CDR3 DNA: TGCGCCAGCAGCCCCGGCGGTCCAGATACGCAGTATTTT.

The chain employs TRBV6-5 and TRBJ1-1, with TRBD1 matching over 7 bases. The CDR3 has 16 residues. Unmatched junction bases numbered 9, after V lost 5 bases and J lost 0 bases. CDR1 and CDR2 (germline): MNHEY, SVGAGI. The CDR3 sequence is CASSNNPGGLNTEAFF. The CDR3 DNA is TGTGCCAGCAGTAATAACCCAGGGGGACTGAACACTGAAGCTTTCTTT.

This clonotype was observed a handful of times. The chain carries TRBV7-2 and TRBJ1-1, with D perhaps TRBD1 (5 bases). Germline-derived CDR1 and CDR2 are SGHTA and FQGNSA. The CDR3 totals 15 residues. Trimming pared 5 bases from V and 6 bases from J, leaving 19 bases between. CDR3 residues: CASSPGRALAAEAFF. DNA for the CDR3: TGTGCCAGCAGCCCGGGACGGGCGCTGGCGGCTGAAGCTTTCTTT.

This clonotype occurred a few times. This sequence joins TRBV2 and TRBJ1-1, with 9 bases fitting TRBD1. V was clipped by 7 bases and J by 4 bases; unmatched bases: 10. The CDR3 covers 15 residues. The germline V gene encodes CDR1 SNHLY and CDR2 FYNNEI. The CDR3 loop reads CASTPGQGRPTEAFF. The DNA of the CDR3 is TGTGCCAGCACTCCGGGACAGGGCCGGCCCACTGAAGCTTTCTTT.

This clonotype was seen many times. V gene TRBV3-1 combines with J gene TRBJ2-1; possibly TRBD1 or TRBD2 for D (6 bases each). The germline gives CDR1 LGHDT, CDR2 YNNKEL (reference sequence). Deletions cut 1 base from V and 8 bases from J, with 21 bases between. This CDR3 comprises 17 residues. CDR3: CASSQVRTGARGDEQFF. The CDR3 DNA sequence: TGTGCCAGCAGCCAAGTCCGTACGGGGGCTCGCGGGGATGAGCAGTTCTTC.

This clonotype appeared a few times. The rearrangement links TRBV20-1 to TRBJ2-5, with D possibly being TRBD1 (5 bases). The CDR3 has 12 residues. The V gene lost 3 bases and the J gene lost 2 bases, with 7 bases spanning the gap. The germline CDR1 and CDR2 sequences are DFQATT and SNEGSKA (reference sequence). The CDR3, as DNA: TGCAGTGCTAGTAAGGGGCAAGAGACCCAGTACTTC. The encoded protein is CSASKGQETQYF.

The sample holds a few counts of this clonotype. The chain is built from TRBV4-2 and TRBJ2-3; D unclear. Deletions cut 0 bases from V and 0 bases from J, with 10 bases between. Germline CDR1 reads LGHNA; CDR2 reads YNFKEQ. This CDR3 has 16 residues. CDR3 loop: CASSQDLFRSTDTQYF. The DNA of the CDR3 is TGTGCCAGCAGCCAAGATCTATTCAGGAGCACAGATACGCAGTATTTT.

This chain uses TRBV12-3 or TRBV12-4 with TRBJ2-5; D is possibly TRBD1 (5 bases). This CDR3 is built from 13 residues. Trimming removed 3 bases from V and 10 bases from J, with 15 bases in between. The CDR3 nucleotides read TGTGCCAGCAGTTTGGGGCAGGGCCTGAACCAGTACTTC. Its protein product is CASSLGQGLNQYF.

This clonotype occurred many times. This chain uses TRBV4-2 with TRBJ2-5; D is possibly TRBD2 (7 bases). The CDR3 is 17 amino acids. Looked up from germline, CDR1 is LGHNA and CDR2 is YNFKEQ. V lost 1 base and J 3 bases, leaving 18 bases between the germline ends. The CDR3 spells CASSQGLGAGAEETQYF. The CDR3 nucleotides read TGTGCCAGCAGCCAAGGCCTGGGTGCGGGGGCCGAAGAGACCCAGTACTTC.

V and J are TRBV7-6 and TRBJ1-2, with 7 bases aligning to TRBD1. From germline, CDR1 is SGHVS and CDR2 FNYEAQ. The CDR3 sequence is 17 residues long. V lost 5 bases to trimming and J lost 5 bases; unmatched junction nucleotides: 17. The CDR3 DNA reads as TGTGCCAGCAGCAAAACGCTAACAGGGGACGCCACGTATGGCTACACCTTC. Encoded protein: CASSKTLTGDATYGYTF.

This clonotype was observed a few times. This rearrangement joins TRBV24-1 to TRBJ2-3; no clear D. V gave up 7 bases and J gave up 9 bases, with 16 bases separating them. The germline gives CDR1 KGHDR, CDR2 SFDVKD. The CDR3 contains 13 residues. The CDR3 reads CATSGRDQETQYF. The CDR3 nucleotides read TGTGCCACCAGCGGCCGAGACCAAGAAACGCAGTATTTT.

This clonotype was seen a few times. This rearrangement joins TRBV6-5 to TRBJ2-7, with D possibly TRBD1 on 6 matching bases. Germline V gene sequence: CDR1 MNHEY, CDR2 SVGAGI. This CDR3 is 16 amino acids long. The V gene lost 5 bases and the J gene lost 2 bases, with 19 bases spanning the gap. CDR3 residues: CASSLWSGTNAYEQYF. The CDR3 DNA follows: TGTGCCAGCAGTCTTTGGTCCGGGACAAACGCCTACGAGCAGTACTTC.

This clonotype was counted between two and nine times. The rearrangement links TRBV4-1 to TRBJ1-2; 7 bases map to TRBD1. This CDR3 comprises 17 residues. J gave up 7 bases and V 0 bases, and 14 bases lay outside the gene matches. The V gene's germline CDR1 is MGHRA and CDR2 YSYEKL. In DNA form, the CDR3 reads TGCGCCAGCAGCCAAGAATGGACAGGAAAGGTGCTCCGTGGCTACACCTTC. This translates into CASSQEWTGKVLRGYTF.